This T cell receptor (beta chain) is from a study of blood T cell repertoires in COVID-19. Across the whole study: The origin of the acute and convalescent COVID-19 samples was the United States, Italy and Spain. Sources were T cells, B-cell-depleted T cells, or PBMCs; the material itself was cDNA or gDNA.

Per the original methods: By means of reference gene primer amplification, nucleated cell counts were estimated. Profiled with immunoSEQ multiplex PCR; TCRdb holds only in-frame clones, not every one. The DNA was the basis for D and trimming; V, J and clone size are from that table. The sample yields more than 110,000 clones, around nine tenths seen once. Germline values: CDR1 SGHRS, CDR2 YFSETQ. The CDR3 length is 15 residues. Trimming at V came to 2 bases and at J to 5 bases, leaving 4 bases not matched to a gene. The gene calls are TRBV5-1 and TRBJ1-5, with TRBD1 matching over 10 bases. This clonotype originated in a man aged 55 to 70 with active or convalescent COVID-19. The sample was peripheral blood. This CDR3 reads CASSLFGTGDQPQHF. The DNA for the CDR3 is TGCGCCAGCAGCTTATTTGGGACAGGGGATCAGCCCCAGCATTTT.